Below, 28 T cell receptor beta chains from the same sample are listed, as sequenced in a study of beta chain features in type 1 diabetes. The investigators reverse transcribed all of the isolated RNA, so they sequenced expressed TCRB transcripts. Sequencing used immunoSEQ multiplex PCR; TCRdb keeps in-frame clones, though not all of them. The sample has about 900,000 clones; around a sixth are singletons. The source material was naive CD4+ T cells from blood. These receptors came from a woman aged 18-35 years in good health.

This clone has just a few counts. The chain is built from TRBV7-9 and TRBJ1-2, with D perhaps TRBD1 (6 bases). CDR1 SEHNR and CDR2 FQNEAQ come from the germline V gene (reference sequence). The CDR3 has 16 residues. Trimming removed 5 bases at V and 0 bases at J, with 16 bases between. The CDR3 DNA reads TGTGCCAGCAGCCCACTACAGGGAGACGCTAACTATGGCTACACCTTC. Translating gives CASSPLQGDANYGYTF.

This clone was counted a few times. V usage is TRBV28 and J usage is TRBJ2-5; 7 bases align to TRBD1. Germline CDR1 MDHEN, CDR2 SYDVKM. The J segment lost 14 bases and the V segment lost 4 bases, leaving 7 bases of the junction unmatched. The CDR3 is made up of 11 amino acids. The CDR3 DNA follows: TGTGCCAGCAGTTCCCGGGACAGATTATACTTC. Amino acid sequence: CASSSRDRLYF. Full variable domain (missing parts from reference TRBV28 and TRBJ2-5): DVKVTQSSRYLVKRTGEKVFLECVQDMDHENMFWYRQDPGLGLRLIYFSYDVKMKEKGDIPEGYSVSREKKERFSLILESASTNQTSMYLCASSSRDRLYFGPGTRLLVL.

This clone was detected a few times. This chain connects TRBV15 to TRBJ1-5; D is unresolved. This CDR3 comprises 13 residues. Germline CDR1 reads LNHNV; CDR2 reads YYDKDF (reference sequence). Trimming removed 0 bases from V and 9 bases from J, with 9 bases in between. The CDR3 DNA is TGTGCCACCAGCAGAGATATAACCCGGCCCCAGCATTTT. Amino acid sequence: CATSRDITRPQHF.

This clone showed up just a few times. The rearrangement links TRBV7-6 to TRBJ2-3, with 11 bases matching TRBD2. V trimming: 4 bases; J trimming: 0 bases; junction bases outside the gene matches: 3. The germline V gene has CDR1 SGHVS and CDR2 FNYEAQ. CDR3 length: 16 amino acids. The CDR3 loop reads CASSSRLAGSTDTQYF. Here the CDR3 DNA reads TGTGCCAGCAGCTCCAGACTAGCGGGGAGCACAGATACGCAGTATTTT.

V usage is TRBV19 and J usage is TRBJ2-2; D perhaps matches TRBD2 (5 bases). V was cut by 3 bases and J by 5 bases, with 13 bases left in between. CDR1 is LNHDA, CDR2 SQIVND, per germline (reference sequence). The CDR3 totals 15 residues. In DNA form, the CDR3 reads TGTGCCAGTAGTATCGGGGTTATAGGGACCGGGGAGCTGTTTTTT. Amino acids: CASSIGVIGTGELFF.

This clone has more than one count but fewer than ten. V usage is TRBV19 and J usage is TRBJ2-3; D may match TRBD1 or TRBD2 (5 bases each). Germline lookup yields CDR1 LNHDA and CDR2 SQIVND (reference sequence). V was shortened by 3 bases and J by 0 bases, with 16 bases between the two germline ends. This CDR3 region has 17 residues. CDR3 sequence (DNA): TGTGCCAGTAGTATCGTACCAAGAGGGGCTAGCACAGATACGCAGTATTTT. Its translation is CASSIVPRGASTDTQYF.

This clone was seen only a few times. The chain employs TRBV5-6 and TRBJ1-1, with D perhaps matching TRBD1 (5 bases). Germline-derived CDR1 and CDR2 are SGHDT and YYEEEE. This CDR3 spans 15 amino acids. Between the trimmed V and J ends, which lost 0 bases and 5 bases, there was a span of 14 bases. The CDR3 coding sequence is TGTGCCAGCAGCTTGGGGTTCTGGGCAGGGACTGAAGCTTTCTTT. It is translated as CASSLGFWAGTEAFF.

The chain employs TRBV9 and TRBJ2-3; 8 bases are a match to TRBD1. J lost 2 bases, V lost 3 bases, and 11 bases had no gene match. The germline V gene has CDR1 SGDLS and CDR2 YYNGEE. The CDR3 covers 17 residues. The chain's CDR3 is CASSGFTTGGPTDTQYF. In DNA form, the CDR3 reads TGTGCCAGCAGCGGATTTACTACAGGGGGTCCCACAGATACGCAGTATTTT.

The rearrangement links TRBV29-1 to TRBJ2-5, with 8 bases identical to TRBD1. V gave up 7 bases and J gave up 3 bases; unmatched junction bases: 13. The germline V gene encodes CDR1 SQVTM and CDR2 ANQGSEA. This CDR3 spans 15 amino acids. CDR3 protein: CSGLPRQGMKETQYF. The CDR3 DNA follows: TGCAGCGGCCTTCCCCGACAGGGGATGAAAGAGACCCAGTACTTC.

V and J are TRBV6-6 and TRBJ2-2, with 13 bases identical to TRBD2. The CDR3 totals 15 residues. CDR1 and CDR2 (germline): MNHNY, SVGAGI (reference sequence). V lost 6 bases, J lost 8 bases, and 6 bases stayed unmatched. This CDR3 is CASRSGTSGIGELFF. CDR3 nucleotides: TGTGCCAGCAGATCCGGGACTAGCGGGATTGGGGAGCTGTTTTTT.

There are a few counts of this clone. V and J are TRBV5-1 and TRBJ2-1; D is possibly TRBD1 (6 bases). The V and J ends lost 0 bases and 8 bases respectively, with 9 bases between them. This CDR3 spans 13 amino acids. The V gene's germline CDR1 is SGHRS and CDR2 YFSETQ. The DNA for the CDR3 is TGCGCCAGCAGCTTGGGCAGGGGAGATGAGCAGTTCTTC. Residues: CASSLGRGDEQFF.

The sample holds a few counts of this clone. The chain has TRBV6-1 and TRBJ2-3; D may be TRBD2 (6 bases). CDR3 length equals 13 residues. Trimming removed 4 bases from V and 6 bases from J, with 11 bases in between. From germline, CDR1 is MNHNS and CDR2 SASEGT. The CDR3 nucleotides read TGTGCCAGCAGTGCGGGGAGCGGGGATACGCAGTATTTT. Amino acids: CASSAGSGDTQYF.

The rearrangement uses TRBV15 and TRBJ2-5; D ambiguous. The germline V gene encodes CDR1 LNHNV and CDR2 YYDKDF (reference sequence). V shed 5 bases and J shed 5 bases, with 9 bases lying between them. The CDR3 contains 12 residues. The CDR3 loop reads CATSYEQETQYF. The CDR3 region has the DNA TGTGCCACCAGCTACGAACAGGAGACCCAGTACTTC. Full variable domain (missing parts from reference TRBV15 and TRBJ2-5): DAMVIQNPRYQVTQFGKPVTLSCSQTLNHNVMYWYQQKSSQAPKLLFHYYDKDFNNEADTPDNFQSRRPNTSFCFLDIRSPGLGDTAMYLCATSYEQETQYFGPGTRLLVL.

In this sample, this clone turned up a few times. J is TRBJ1-2 and V is TRBV7-9, with TRBD1 as a possible D gene (5 bases). The CDR3 consists of 13 residues. The ends were cut back, 5 bases at V and 3 bases at J, with 10 bases in the middle. In germline, CDR1 is SEHNR, CDR2 FQNEAQ (reference sequence). CDR3 bases: TGTGCCAGCAGCGATGGGGGTTACTATGGCTACACCTTC. This gives the protein CASSDGGYYGYTF.

V usage is TRBV29-1 and J usage is TRBJ2-1; no reliable D call. This CDR3 has 14 amino acids. The germline gives CDR1 SQVTM, CDR2 ANQGSEA. V shed 3 bases and J shed 4 bases, with 13 bases lying between them. In DNA, the CDR3 is TGCAGCGTTGAGGCAAACGGATATTACAATGAGCAGTTCTTC. This translates into CSVEANGYYNEQFF.

This clone was seen more than once but under ten times. The chain couples TRBV5-6 to TRBJ1-5, with TRBD1 matching 10 bases. The CDR3 spans 16 residues. CDR1 SGHDT and CDR2 YYEEEE come from the germline V gene. J was trimmed by 7 bases and V by 0 bases; bases with no gene match: 7. The CDR3 DNA is TGTGCCAGCAGCTTGGGTGGGACAGGGGCTTGGCAGCCCCAGCATTTT. Translating it yields CASSLGGTGAWQPQHF.

Notes on this clone: Other DNA variants within this sample encode the same CDR3. V and J are TRBV5-1 and TRBJ2-3; TRBD1 matches 9 bases. The CDR3 totals 14 residues. CDR1 is SGHRS, CDR2 YFSETQ, per germline. V shed 0 bases and J 4 bases; nucleotides not matched to a gene: 0. The CDR3: CASSLGQGADTQYF. The CDR3, as DNA: TGCGCCAGCAGCTTGGGACAGGGGGCAGATACGCAGTATTTT.

V gene TRBV7-6 combines with J gene TRBJ2-1; no clear D gene. Germline CDR1 is SGHVS and CDR2 is FNYEAQ. Trimming took 1 base from V and 4 from J, leaving 11 bases between them. CDR3 length: 15 amino acids. CDR3 region: CASSLVGNLYNEQFF. CDR3 bases: TGTGCCAGCAGCTTAGTGGGTAATTTGTACAATGAGCAGTTCTTC. The full variable domain, its missing parts supplied by reference TRBV7-6 and TRBJ2-1, is GAGVSQSPRYKVTKRGQDVALRCDPISGHVSLYWYRQALGQGPEFLTYFNYEAQQDKSGLPNDRFSAERPEGSISTLTIQRTEQRDSAMYRCASSLVGNLYNEQFFGPGTRLTVL.

This chain links TRBV7-3 with TRBJ2-1; unclear D gene. V lost 0 bases and J 10 bases, leaving 10 bases between the germline ends. Germline CDR1 is SGHTA and CDR2 is FQGTGA. This CDR3 comprises 13 residues. CDR3 sequence reads: CASSLTVQFEQFF. In DNA, the CDR3 is TGTGCCAGCAGCTTAACTGTTCAATTCGAGCAGTTCTTC. The full variable domain, its missing parts supplied by reference TRBV7-3 and TRBJ2-1, is GAGVSQTPSNKVTEKGKYVELRCDPISGHTALYWYRQSLGQGPEFLIYFQGTGAADDSGLPNDRFFAVRPEGSVSTLKIQRTERGDSAVYLCASSLTVQFEQFFGPGTRLTVL.

This clone has just a few counts. The chain employs TRBV28 and TRBJ1-1; D not certain. CDR1 MDHEN and CDR2 SYDVKM come from the germline V gene. This CDR3 is built from 13 residues. Trimming stripped 3 bases from V and 4 bases from J, with 9 bases between. CDR3 sequence reads: CASSFPPGTEAFF. CDR3 bases: TGTGCCAGCAGTTTCCCCCCGGGCACTGAAGCTTTCTTT.

The V and J genes are TRBV19 and TRBJ2-3, with TRBD2 matching 10 bases. This CDR3 region has 15 residues. Germline lookup yields CDR1 LNHDA and CDR2 SQIVND (reference sequence). V gave up 5 bases and J gave up 1 base; unmatched junction bases: 3. The CDR3, as DNA: TGTGCCAGTAGTCTGGGACTAGCGCGCACAGATACGCAGTATTTT. The encoded protein is CASSLGLARTDTQYF.

V usage is TRBV6-4 and J usage is TRBJ2-1; 7 nucleotides align to TRBD2. The germline CDR1 and CDR2 sequences are MRHNA and SNTAGT. The J segment lost 0 bases and the V segment lost 6 bases, leaving 2 bases of the junction unmatched. CDR3 length: 14 amino acids. Written as DNA, the CDR3 is TGTGCCAGCAGCCGGGACTACTCCTACAATGAGCAGTTCTTC. As protein: CASSRDYSYNEQFF.

Here the CDR3 DNA reads TGTGCCAGTACATGGTCCGGACAGGGTTACAATCAGCCCCAGCATTTT. As protein: CASTWSGQGYNQPQHF. The chain combines TRBV19 with TRBJ1-5, with 8 bases that match TRBD1. V shed 7 bases, J shed 3 bases, and the junction held 11 bases outside the gene matches. The CDR3 runs to 16 residues. The germline CDR1 and CDR2 sequences are LNHDA and SQIVND (reference sequence).

This chain links TRBV6-1 with TRBJ2-3; D is uncertain. Germline lookup yields CDR1 MNHNS and CDR2 SASEGT. Between the trimmed V and J ends, which lost 2 bases and 4 bases, there was a span of 16 bases. The CDR3 contains 16 residues. The CDR3 coding sequence is TGTGCCAGCAGTGAAAGGCCTCTCCCACGGGCAGATACGCAGTATTTT. This encodes CASSERPLPRADTQYF.

This clone has more than one count but fewer than ten. The V call is TRBV28, the J call TRBJ2-7; D unclear. In germline, CDR1 is MDHEN, CDR2 SYDVKM. The CDR3 loop spans 11 amino acids. V was pared by 3 bases and J by 9 bases, with 9 bases between. CDR3 sequence (DNA): TGTGCCAGCAGTTTTAAAGGCAGGCAGTACTTC. Translated, it gives CASSFKGRQYF.

This clone was detected only a few times. The rearrangement uses TRBV19 and TRBJ2-1, with D maybe TRBD1 (7 bases). CDR1 and CDR2 (germline): LNHDA, SQIVND (reference sequence). CDR3 length equals 15 residues. The germline V and J ends were trimmed by 6 bases and 0 bases, with 12 bases remaining between them. CDR3 bases: TGTGCCAGTAGACTAGCAGGGGGCTCCTACAATGAGCAGTTCTTC. It yields the protein CASRLAGGSYNEQFF.

This clone turned up a few times. This chain joins TRBV6-6 and TRBJ2-7, with a weak D call TRBD1 (6 bases). CDR1 MNHNY and CDR2 SVGAGI come from the germline V gene (reference sequence). Trimming removed 2 bases at V and 7 bases at J, with 21 bases between. The CDR3 has 16 residues. CDR3 in DNA: TGTGCCAGCAGTTACGGCTTTCGGACAGCGGTCCGAGAGCAGTACTTC. Protein: CASSYGFRTAVREQYF.

This chain links TRBV5-1 with TRBJ2-6, with unresolved D. With 3 bases removed from V and 1 base from J, the gap between germline ends came to 11 bases. CDR1 is SGHRS, CDR2 YFSETQ, per germline. The CDR3 spans 16 residues. As DNA, the CDR3 is TGCGCCAGCAGCTCCACAACCTCTTCTGGGGCCAACGTCCTGACTTTC. This codes for CASSSTTSSGANVLTF.